This is a list of T cell receptor beta chains from one sample in a study of synovial regulatory T cells in juvenile arthritis. Data came from immunoSEQ multiplex PCR; TCRdb stores just in-frame clones and leaves some out. The sample totals just under 10,000 clones; its top ten clones hold around 0.91%. Sequencing was done on a sample of Treg cells from blood. The receptors derive from a donor aged 2-35 years with juvenile idiopathic arthritis. Both conserved end residues are part of each CDR3. Expanded clones are given a class, and other clones once, few, many or no size at all.

V gene	J gene	clone size	CDR3 protein
TRBV28	TRBJ1-2	-	CASSLIPREGYTF
TRBV19	TRBJ1-2	-	CASSRKWAGQPYGYTF
TRBV4-3	TRBJ2-1	-	CASSQAGYGNEQFF
TRBV2	TRBJ2-1	-	CASRSGLYNEQFF
TRBV6-6	TRBJ1-3	medium-sized	CASSYSSGRSANTIYF
TRBV7-2	TRBJ2-7	-	CASSLESYEQYF
TRBV19	TRBJ1-2	-	CASSIFPYRYPLGYGYTF
TRBV19	TRBJ2-7	-	CAPMGRETYEQYF
TRBV6-1	TRBJ1-2	-	CASSEAAVGGYGYTF
TRBV27	TRBJ1-5	-	CASSLLAGDQPQHF
TRBV28	TRBJ2-7	-	CASSSRTSGRVSYEQYF
TRBV19	TRBJ1-1	-	CASSNRGRGTEAFF
TRBV5-1	TRBJ2-3	-	CASRQGQLDTQYF
TRBV6-6	TRBJ1-2	-	CASSYESVVGGGYTF
TRBV11-2	TRBJ1-3	-	CASSLNRGYSGNTIYF
TRBV19	TRBJ2-1	-	CASSIAGAAANEQFF
TRBV9	TRBJ1-6	-	CASSVETGSPLHF
TRBV5-8	TRBJ1-5	-	CASSLGEGLGDQPQHF
TRBV5-1	TRBJ2-4	-	CASSPSGGGNIQYF
TRBV18	TRBJ1-2	-	CASSPLTEGYTF
TRBV5-1	TRBJ2-7	-	CASNLGGTPYEQYF
TRBV6-5	TRBJ1-5	-	CASSLLGAQPQHF
TRBV28	TRBJ2-7	-	CASSLLPITGGFGYEQYF
TRBV10-1	TRBJ2-7	-	CASSDGGVEQYF
TRBV28	TRBJ2-3	-	CASSPPARGTQYF
TRBV6-5	TRBJ1-5	-	CASSFNRDSNQPQHF
TRBV28	TRBJ2-7	-	CASSYLGANSYEQYF
TRBV19	TRBJ2-2	-	CASSRGEGTGELFF
TRBV6-1	TRBJ1-5	-	CASSGSRTFTNQPQHF
TRBV5-1	TRBJ1-2	-	CASSLEAGWGGYTF
TRBV27	TRBJ1-6	-	CASSLSGDSPLHF
TRBV23-1	TRBJ1-6	-	CASSQSAGKIRNSPLHF
TRBV30	TRBJ1-2	-	CAWRGRRTGGNYGYTF
TRBV14	TRBJ2-7	-	CASSLWGAGSSEQYF
TRBV14	TRBJ1-2	-	CASSQAGGGYTF
TRBV19	TRBJ2-6	-	CASSFKGPMKDNVLTF
TRBV30	TRBJ1-3	-	CAWSPRTAPRNTIYF
TRBV5-1	TRBJ2-7	-	CASSLISGGSYEQYF
TRBV6-5	TRBJ1-1	-	CASSYPGGRGEAFF
TRBV7-9	TRBJ2-7	-	CASSSIWDRDLGQYF
TRBV7-9	TRBJ1-1	-	CASSLGTANTEAFF
TRBV18	TRBJ1-6	-	CASSLDRNSPLHF
TRBV5-1	TRBJ2-1	-	CASSLGLADYNEQFF
TRBV7-2	TRBJ2-7	-	CASSPTGRSYEQYF
TRBV5-4	TRBJ2-1	-	CASSLSSGAYNEQFF
TRBV4-3	TRBJ2-2	-	CASSQGVAGITGELFF
TRBV19	TRBJ1-2	-	CASNSGWGYTF
TRBV4-1	TRBJ2-7	-	CASSQGLTGGLGEQYF